Below are 23 T cell receptor beta chains sequenced from a single sample in a study of cytomegalovirus exposure and HLA in healthy donors. The PCR contained 60 Vbeta and 13 Jbeta primers. Profiled with immunoSEQ multiplex PCR; TCRdb holds only in-frame clones, not every one. There are about 130,000 clones in the sample; around three quarters occur only once, and 5% to 8.5% lies in the top ten. Source material: PBMCs. The receptors derive from a middle-aged man in good health and CMV-seropositive.

V is TRBV5-5 and J is TRBJ2-7; 7 bases agree with TRBD1. CDR1 and CDR2 from the germline V gene are SGHKS and YYEKEE (reference sequence). CDR3 length: 14 amino acids. J was trimmed by 5 bases and V by 2 bases; bases with no gene match: 7. CDR3 in amino acids: CASSFRDSLDEQYF. CDR3 nucleotides: TGTGCCAGCAGCTTCCGGGACAGTCTTGACGAGCAGTACTTC.

This sequence joins TRBV10-3 and TRBJ2-7; 13 nucleotides agree with TRBD2. Germline assignment: CDR1 ENHRY and CDR2 SYGVKD. The CDR3 contains 15 residues. V dropped 4 bases and J dropped 0; count of bases not matched to a gene: 0. CDR3 amino acids: CAISGTSGSSYEQYF. As DNA, the CDR3 is TGTGCCATCAGTGGGACTAGCGGGAGCTCCTACGAGCAGTACTTC.

V and J are TRBV7-3 and TRBJ2-2; 11 bases fit TRBD2. Germline CDR1 is SGHTA and CDR2 is FQGTGA. V was pared by 5 bases and J by 0 bases, with 8 bases of the junction left unmatched. The CDR3 length is 18 residues. The DNA for the CDR3 is TGTGCCAGCAGCCCTGTGACTAGCGGGACGACGAACACCGGGGAGCTGTTTTTT. Its translation is CASSPVTSGTTNTGELFF.

The gene calls are TRBV19 and TRBJ1-4, with TRBD1 matching over 9 bases. This CDR3 comprises 13 residues. Losses at the gene ends were 7 bases for V and 8 bases for J; bases not matched to a gene: 5. Germline V lookup: CDR1 LNHDA, CDR2 SQIVND (reference sequence). CDR3 sequence reads: CASNDRGKEKLFF. As DNA, the CDR3 is TGTGCCAGTAACGACAGGGGGAAGGAAAAACTGTTTTTT. Drawing the rest from reference TRBV19 and TRBJ1-4, the complete variable domain is DGGITQSPKYLFRKEGQNVTLSCEQNLNHDAMYWYRQDPGQGLRLIYYSQIVNDFQKGDIAEGYSVSREKKESFPLTVTSAQKNPTAFYLCASNDRGKEKLFFGSGTQLSVL.

V usage is TRBV27 and J usage is TRBJ2-7; 11 bases fit TRBD2. The CDR3 is 14 amino acids. CDR1 and CDR2 from the germline V gene are MNHEY and SMNVEV (reference sequence). V shed 5 bases and J 2 bases; nucleotides not matched to a gene: 2. The CDR3 spells CASSGTSGAYEQYF. The CDR3 DNA reads TGTGCCAGCAGTGGGACTAGCGGAGCCTACGAGCAGTACTTC.

The V and J genes are TRBV27 and TRBJ2-7; D is possibly TRBD2 (6 bases). The CDR3 covers 15 residues. V was shortened by 4 bases and J by 3 bases, with 16 bases between the two germline ends. The germline gives CDR1 MNHEY, CDR2 SMNVEV (reference sequence). The CDR3 DNA is TGTGCCAGCAGTTCAACTCCGGGAGACTTCTACGAGCAGTACTTC. Translated, it gives CASSSTPGDFYEQYF.

The rearrangement uses TRBV29-1 and TRBJ1-2; D perhaps matches TRBD1 (6 bases). The V end was cut by 7 bases, the J end by 5 bases, with 14 bases between. The CDR3 is 12 residues long. In germline, CDR1 is SQVTM, CDR2 ANQGSEA. The CDR3 is CSGWGGEYGYTF. The CDR3 DNA follows: TGCAGCGGATGGGGGGGCGAGTATGGCTACACCTTC.

The gene calls are TRBV2 and TRBJ1-5; weak D call: TRBD1 (6 bases). The germline gives CDR1 SNHLY, CDR2 FYNNEI. This CDR3 is 15 amino acids long. V lost 5 bases and J 5 bases, leaving 16 bases between the germline ends. Here the CDR3 DNA reads TGTGCCAGCAGTCCCGGGACACTGTTTTATCAGCCCCAGCATTTT. It translates to CASSPGTLFYQPQHF.

This clone appeared a single time. The chain links TRBV7-2 to TRBJ2-3, with 10 bases aligning to TRBD2. Germline V CDR1 and CDR2: SGHTA, FQGNSA. The CDR3 sequence is 14 residues long. The V and J ends lost 5 bases and 6 bases, in that order; junction bases with no gene match: 5. CDR3 DNA sequence: TGTGCCAGCAGCCTTAGCGGGAGGTGGGATACGCAGTATTTT. Translated: CASSLSGRWDTQYF.

This clone occurred once. This chain links TRBV5-5 with TRBJ2-7; D is undetermined. CDR3 size: 14 residues. The V end lost 0 bases, the J end lost 1 base, and 8 bases lay between the germline ends. CDR1 and CDR2 (germline): SGHKS, YYEKEE (reference sequence). The chain's CDR3 is CASSLETVSYEQYF. CDR3 DNA sequence: TGTGCCAGCAGCTTGGAAACAGTTTCCTACGAGCAGTACTTC.

V is TRBV6-1 and J is TRBJ2-7, with 9 bases identical to TRBD2. Germline CDR1 is MNHNS and CDR2 is SASEGT. The CDR3 contains 15 residues. Trimming cost V 1 base and J 2 bases; bases outside gene matches: 3. This CDR3 reads CASSEVLAGAYEQYF. For the CDR3, the DNA is TGTGCCAGCAGTGAAGTCTTAGCGGGGGCCTACGAGCAGTACTTC.

The chain recombines TRBV5-5 with TRBJ2-7, with TRBD2 as a possible D gene (6 bases). The CDR3 spans 16 residues. V was clipped by 1 base and J by 0 bases, with 14 bases between them. Per the germline V gene, CDR1 is SGHKS and CDR2 is YYEKEE (reference sequence). CDR3 DNA: TGTGCCAGCAGCTTGTATCCGGGACTCGACTCCTACGAGCAGTACTTC. Translated: CASSLYPGLDSYEQYF.

This chain joins TRBV6-5 and TRBJ2-5; D unresolved. Trimming removed 4 bases at V and 1 base at J, with 7 bases between. This CDR3 spans 13 amino acids. Looked up from germline, CDR1 is MNHEY and CDR2 is SVGAGI. The CDR3 loop reads CASSSWAQETQYF. The CDR3, as DNA: TGTGCCAGCAGTTCCTGGGCCCAAGAGACCCAGTACTTC.

This rearrangement joins TRBV30 to TRBJ2-1; D is uncertain. The CDR3 is 11 amino acids. The V end lost 2 bases, the J end lost 3 bases, and 2 bases lay between the germline ends. The V gene's germline CDR1 is GTSNPN and CDR2 SVGIG (reference sequence). The CDR3 DNA is TGTGCCTGGAGTTACTACAATGAGCAGTTCTTC. This codes for CAWSYYNEQFF. Drawing the rest from reference TRBV30 and TRBJ2-1, the complete variable domain is SQTIHQWPATLVQPVGSPLSLECTVEGTSNPNLYWYRQAAGRGLQLLFYSVGIGQISSEVPQNLSASRPQDRQFILSSKKLLLSDSGFYLCAWSYYNEQFFGPGTRLTVL.

The chain links TRBV12-5 to TRBJ1-1; D might be TRBD1 (6 bases). The V and J ends lost 1 base and 0 bases respectively, with 15 bases between them. The CDR3 spans 17 residues. The germline V gene encodes CDR1 LGHNT and CDR2 FRNRAP. The CDR3, as DNA: TGTGCTAGTGGTTTGGACAGGGAAGGATGGGTGAACACTGAAGCTTTCTTT. This codes for CASGLDREGWVNTEAFF.

In nucleotides, the CDR3 is TGTGCCAGCATCGGGACAGGGGACCGTGGCTACACCTTC. Its protein is CASIGTGDRGYTF. V and J are TRBV7-9 and TRBJ1-2; 10 bases are a match to TRBD1. Germline V lookup: CDR1 SEHNR, CDR2 FQNEAQ (reference sequence). The CDR3 runs 13 residues. With V trimmed by 7 bases and J by 7 bases, 6 bases remained unmatched.

This chain uses TRBV30 with TRBJ2-1, with D tentatively TRBD2 (6 bases). Germline V gene sequence: CDR1 GTSNPN, CDR2 SVGIG (reference sequence). The CDR3 loop spans 14 amino acids. Trimming took 8 bases from V and 2 from J, leaving 16 bases between them. The CDR3 region has the DNA TGTGCCATGGGGAGGAGCGGAACCTACAATGAGCAGTTCTTC. As protein: CAMGRSGTYNEQFF.

The chain joins TRBV19 to TRBJ2-6; D remains ambiguous. The V end lost 4 bases, the J end lost 2 bases, and 9 bases lay between the germline ends. Germline V lookup: CDR1 LNHDA, CDR2 SQIVND (reference sequence). The CDR3 has 15 amino acids. The DNA of the CDR3 is TGTGCCAGTAGTAGCCCAGGCCCTGGGGCCAACGTCCTGACTTTC. Protein: CASSSPGPGANVLTF.

This chain connects TRBV30 to TRBJ1-5; D may be TRBD1 (5 bases). Germline V gene sequence: CDR1 GTSNPN, CDR2 SVGIG (reference sequence). V lost 2 bases to trimming and J lost 0 bases, with 8 bases between them. This CDR3 has 14 amino acids. The CDR3 coding sequence is TGTGCCTGGAGTCCGACAGATAGCAATCAGCCCCAGCATTTT. This encodes CAWSPTDSNQPQHF.

Turning to this clone: Relative to the germline gene, one junction end is altered; a read error may explain this. The chain employs TRBV7-9 and TRBJ1-6; no clear D. Germline CDR1 and CDR2: SEHNR and FQNEAQ (reference sequence). The CDR3 runs to 12 residues. CDR3: CSSSLRREPLHF. CDR3 in DNA: TGTTCCAGCAGCTTACGGAGGGAACCCCTCCACTTT. Based on the CDR3 plus reference TRBV7-9 and TRBJ1-6, the full variable domain is DTGVSQNPRHKITKRGQNVTFRCDPISEHNRLYWYRQTLGQGPEFLTYFQNEAQLEKSRLLSDRFSAERPKGSFSTLEIQRTEQGDSAMYLCSSSLRREPLHFGNGTRLTVT.

The V and J genes are TRBV6-6 and TRBJ2-7, with 13 bases lining up with TRBD2. CDR3 length: 15 residues. Germline values: CDR1 MNHNY, CDR2 SVGAGI (reference sequence). V lost 6 bases to trimming and J lost 10 bases; unmatched junction nucleotides: 12. DNA of the CDR3: TGTGCCAGCAGCCAGTTAACTAGCGGGAGGGCCGGTCAGTACTTC. Its protein product is CASSQLTSGRAGQYF.

This chain uses TRBV7-3 with TRBJ2-7, with a possible D match to TRBD2 (6 bases). Germline V gene sequence: CDR1 SGHTA, CDR2 FQGTGA. The V gene lost 5 bases and the J gene lost 4 bases, with 21 bases spanning the gap. The CDR3 contains 16 residues. The CDR3 loop is CASSPGRQGGFYEQYF. CDR3 DNA sequence: TGTGCCAGCAGCCCCGGGCGGCAGGGAGGATTTTACGAGCAGTACTTC.

In DNA, the CDR3 is TGTGCCAGCAGCCCTAGGGGGCCAGATACGCAGTATTTT. Its protein is CASSPRGPDTQYF. V is TRBV7-2 and J is TRBJ2-3, with 7 nucleotides matching TRBD1. The CDR3 is 13 residues long. V shed 5 bases, J shed 4 bases, and the junction held 3 bases outside the gene matches. CDR1 is SGHTA, CDR2 FQGNSA, per germline.